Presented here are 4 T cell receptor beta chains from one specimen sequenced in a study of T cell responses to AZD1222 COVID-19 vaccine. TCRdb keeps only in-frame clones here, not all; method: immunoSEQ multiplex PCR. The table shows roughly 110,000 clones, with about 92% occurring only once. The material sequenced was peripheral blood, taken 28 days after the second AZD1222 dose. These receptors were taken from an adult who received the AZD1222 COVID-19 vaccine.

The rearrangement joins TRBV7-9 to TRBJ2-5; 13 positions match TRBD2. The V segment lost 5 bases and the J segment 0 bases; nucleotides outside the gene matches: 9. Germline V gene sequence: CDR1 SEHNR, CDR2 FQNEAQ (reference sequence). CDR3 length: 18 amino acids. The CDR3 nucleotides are TGTGCCAGCAGCCAGGGGACTAGCGGGACTATGTACCAAGAGACCCAGTACTTC. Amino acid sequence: CASSQGTSGTMYQETQYF.

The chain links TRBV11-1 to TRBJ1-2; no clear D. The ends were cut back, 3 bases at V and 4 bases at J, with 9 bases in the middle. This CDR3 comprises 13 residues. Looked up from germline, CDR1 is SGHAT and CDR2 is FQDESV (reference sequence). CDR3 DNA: TGTGCCAGCAGCTTCACGGGATCCTATGGCTACACCTTC. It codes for CASSFTGSYGYTF.

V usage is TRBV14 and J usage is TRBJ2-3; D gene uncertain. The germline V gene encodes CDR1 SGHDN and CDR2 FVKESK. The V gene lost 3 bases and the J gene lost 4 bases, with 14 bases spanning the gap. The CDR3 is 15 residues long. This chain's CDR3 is CASSHYAALPDTQYF. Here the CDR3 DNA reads TGTGCCAGCAGCCATTACGCTGCCCTCCCAGATACGCAGTATTTT.

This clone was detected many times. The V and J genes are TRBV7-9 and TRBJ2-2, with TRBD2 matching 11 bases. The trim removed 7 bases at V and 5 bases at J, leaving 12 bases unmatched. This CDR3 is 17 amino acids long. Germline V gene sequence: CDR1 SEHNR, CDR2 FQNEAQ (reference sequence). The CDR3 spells CASIPTSGGSSTGELFF. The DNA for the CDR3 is TGTGCCAGCATCCCTACTAGCGGGGGTTCCTCTACCGGGGAGCTGTTTTTT.